The clone carrying this TCR beta chain was counted ten times or more. Patients aged 18 to 65 had newly diagnosed hyperthyroidism that had lasted under 2 months. Uncontrolled infection, other autoimmune disease, pregnancy and lactation each barred patients from inclusion. Regions amplified from RNA transcripts were the TCR beta CDR3 regions. A first-round RT-PCR of the TCR CDR3 used the HTBI primer set. MiXCR, applied by TCRdb to the multiplex PCR reads, yields one record per CDR3 protein. The sample lists about 480,000 distinct CDR3 sequences; around an eighth were seen once. This sample was included in a study of T cells in Graves' hyperthyroidism and ophthalmopathy. The sequencing input was blood. The TCR comes from a woman in her late teens or twenties with Graves' hyperthyroidism.

This CDR3 is CSVELSEAQYF. CDR3 bases: TGCAGCGTTGAGTTGAGCGAGGCCCAGTACTTC. V is TRBV29-1 and J is TRBJ2-5, with D unresolved. This CDR3 is 11 amino acids long. Trimming stripped 3 bases from V and 9 bases from J, with 11 bases between. From germline, CDR1 is SQVTM and CDR2 ANQGSEA.